Below are 12 T cell receptor beta chains sequenced from a single sample in a study of T cells in Graves' hyperthyroidism and ophthalmopathy. Amplification of TCR beta CDR3 regions was performed using RNA transcripts as template. The HTBI primer set drove a first-round RT-PCR of the TCR CDR3. In TCRdb, the multiplex PCR reads were re-called with MiXCR into one record per CDR3 protein. The table lists some 180,000 distinct CDR3 sequences, 17% of them singletons. Source material: blood. These receptors all come from a woman aged 50 to 60 with Graves' hyperthyroidism.

This clonotype was seen ten or more times. V and J are TRBV5-1 and TRBJ1-2; D call uncertain. This CDR3 contains 13 residues. Germline assignment: CDR1 SGHRS and CDR2 YFSETQ. V was clipped by 4 bases and J by 0 bases, with 7 bases between them. CDR3 nucleotide sequence: TGCGCCAGCAGCCCCCAGACTAACTATGGCTACACCTTC. This codes for CASSPQTNYGYTF.

The chain carries TRBV29-1 and TRBJ2-5, with D maybe TRBD1 (5 bases). V was trimmed by 4 bases and J by 2 bases, leaving 8 bases between them. Per germline, CDR1 SQVTM and CDR2 ANQGSEA. This CDR3 is built from 12 residues. The CDR3 coding sequence is TGCAGCGTTGCAAGGGGTCAAGAGACCCAGTACTTC. Translation: CSVARGQETQYF.

This clonotype was observed at least ten times. V is TRBV12-3 or TRBV12-4 and J is TRBJ2-3; D might be TRBD1 (6 bases). The CDR3 covers 14 residues. V lost 1 base to trimming and J lost 7 bases, with 12 bases between them. The CDR3 DNA reads TGTGCCAGCAGTTTAGGCCCAGGGGAAAATACGCAGTATTTT. As protein: CASSLGPGENTQYF.

This clonotype has ten or more counts. The genes are TRBV6-1 and TRBJ1-1; D is ambiguous. V dropped 2 bases and J dropped 1 base, with 8 bases sitting between them. This CDR3 is 14 amino acids long. Germline CDR1 and CDR2: MNHNS and SASEGT. The CDR3 region has the DNA TGTGCCAGCAGTGAATATCAGGCGAACACTGAAGCTTTCTTT. Amino acid sequence: CASSEYQANTEAFF.

This clonotype was counted many times. This rearrangement joins TRBV7-9 to TRBJ2-7, with D unclear. Looked up from germline, CDR1 is SEHNR and CDR2 is FQNEAQ (reference sequence). The V end was cut by 0 bases, the J end by 1 base, with 25 bases between. The CDR3 length is 20 residues. CDR3 amino acids: CASSLALVLSSEPRSYEQYF. The CDR3 nucleotides are TGTGCCAGCAGCTTAGCTCTCGTGTTGTCGAGCGAACCTCGTTCCTACGAGCAGTACTTC.

The chain employs TRBV10-2 and TRBJ2-7; TRBD1 matches 9 bases. The germline V gene has CDR1 WSHSY and CDR2 SAAADI. The CDR3 runs to 14 residues. V was pared by 2 bases and J by 4 bases, with 3 bases of the junction left unmatched. The CDR3: CASSETGGFYEQYF. The CDR3 DNA reads TGCGCCAGCAGTGAGACAGGGGGCTTTTACGAGCAGTACTTC.

This clonotype was detected ten times or more. J is TRBJ1-2 and V is TRBV2; 7 nucleotides align to TRBD1. The CDR3 spans 16 residues. The V gene's germline CDR1 is SNHLY and CDR2 FYNNEI. The junction had 16 bases not matched to a gene; V was cut back by 8 bases and J by 4 bases. DNA for the CDR3: TGTGCCAGCGGACGGGACAGTCCAGCCGGGATCTATGGCTACACCTTC. This gives the protein CASGRDSPAGIYGYTF.

The table lists this clonotype with a few counts. The V call is TRBV5-1, the J call TRBJ1-2; 7 bases fit TRBD1. This CDR3 contains 15 residues. V gave up 1 base and J gave up 4 bases; unmatched junction bases: 7. Germline CDR1 SGHRS, CDR2 YFSETQ. Here the CDR3 DNA reads TGCGCCAGCAGCTTGTCAGGGACAGCAACCTATGGCTACACCTTC. Its protein product is CASSLSGTATYGYTF.

This clonotype was detected ten times or more. This chain links TRBV7-8 with TRBJ1-3, with a weak D call TRBD1 (6 bases). Per germline, CDR1 SGHVS and CDR2 FQNEAQ. The CDR3 spans 17 residues. Trimming removed 4 bases at V and 2 bases at J, with 18 bases between. The CDR3 nucleotides are TGTGCCAGCAGCTCAACAGGGACTGGCACCGCTGGAAACACCATATATTTT. Its translation is CASSSTGTGTAGNTIYF.

This clonotype was observed at least ten times. The V call is TRBV5-6, the J call TRBJ2-1, with D unclear. Trimming stripped 2 bases from V and 0 bases from J, with 12 bases between. Looked up from germline, CDR1 is SGHDT and CDR2 is YYEEEE. The CDR3 loop spans 16 amino acids. CDR3 in DNA: TGTGCCAGCAGCTTTAATACGGCGAGCTCCTACAATGAGCAGTTCTTC. It is translated as CASSFNTASSYNEQFF.

This clonotype was seen ten or more times. DNA for the CDR3: TGCGCCAGCAGCAGTGGGACGGGGTTGGACCCCCAGCATTTT. Protein sequence: CASSSGTGLDPQHF. V is TRBV5-1 and J is TRBJ1-5; D possibly corresponds to TRBD1 (5 bases). Trimming removed 4 bases from V and 10 bases from J, with 18 bases in between. Germline V gene data show CDR1 as SGHRS and CDR2 as YFSETQ. This CDR3 is built from 14 residues.

This clonotype was counted a few times. A much bigger clone sits one base away, suggesting this may be a read error. The chain couples TRBV27 to TRBJ2-1; TRBD2 matches 12 bases. This CDR3 comprises 16 residues. Germline CDR1 reads MNHEY; CDR2 reads SMNVEV (reference sequence). Trimming cost V 4 bases and J 4 bases; bases outside gene matches: 5. Here the CDR3 DNA reads TGTGCCAGCAGTTCTTCTAGCGGGGGGGTATACAATGAGCAGTTCTTC. Its protein is CASSSSSGGVYNEQFF.